These 10 T cell receptor beta chains were sequenced from one sample in a study of CD8 T cells in Susac syndrome. It was with random hexamers that 0.5 to 1 ug RNA was reverse transcribed. TCRdb redid the calling of the immunoSEQ multiplex PCR reads with MiXCR, one entry per CDR3 protein. The sample consists of around 230,000 distinct CDR3 sequences, about 95% of them appearing once. Input material: CD4+ T cells from PBMCs. The receptors were gathered from a human donor with multiple sclerosis.

This rearrangement joins TRBV6-5 to TRBJ2-5; D unclear. Germline assignment: CDR1 MNHEY and CDR2 SVGAGI. V dropped 7 bases and J dropped 4 bases, with 10 bases sitting between them. The length of the CDR3 is 12 residues. The CDR3 protein is CASTDRGETQYF. CDR3 in DNA: TGTGCCAGCACGGATCGAGGAGAGACCCAGTACTTC.

This clonotype was observed a single time. The V gene is TRBV7-9, the J gene TRBJ1-1, with D possibly being TRBD1 (6 bases). This CDR3 region has 15 residues. Between the trimmed V and J ends, which lost 5 bases and 0 bases, there was a span of 13 bases. CDR1 is SEHNR and CDR2 is FQNEAQ in the germline V gene (reference sequence). This CDR3 reads CASSPQQGVNTEAFF. The CDR3, as DNA: TGTGCCAGCAGCCCCCAACAGGGCGTGAACACTGAAGCTTTCTTT.

This chain uses TRBV20-1 with TRBJ2-3; the D is unclear. Looked up from germline, CDR1 is DFQATT and CDR2 is SNEGSKA (reference sequence). Trimming took off 5 bases at V and 5 bases at J, with 11 bases between the two ends. The CDR3 is 12 residues long. This CDR3 reads CSAPAVVDTQYF. Written as DNA, the CDR3 is TGCAGTGCTCCCGCGGTCGTAGATACGCAGTATTTT.

This rearrangement joins TRBV12-3 or TRBV12-4 to TRBJ2-3; the match to TRBD1 covers 8 bases. V trimming: 3 bases; J trimming: 0 bases; junction bases outside the gene matches: 5. This CDR3 is built from 16 residues. The CDR3 loop reads CASSFQTGASTDTQYF. The CDR3 nucleotides are TGTGCCAGCAGTTTTCAGACAGGGGCGAGCACAGATACGCAGTATTTT.

The gene calls are TRBV29-1 and TRBJ1-1, with 11 bases that match TRBD1. CDR3 length: 14 amino acids. Per germline, CDR1 SQVTM and CDR2 ANQGSEA. V dropped 6 bases and J dropped 3; count of bases not matched to a gene: 6. This CDR3 is CSVAGQGAYTEAFF. The DNA for the CDR3 is TGCAGCGTGGCTGGACAGGGGGCTTACACTGAAGCTTTCTTT.

The gene calls are TRBV19 and TRBJ2-5; the D is unclear. The CDR3 runs 14 residues. The V gene's germline CDR1 is LNHDA and CDR2 SQIVND (reference sequence). V lost 0 bases and J lost 2, with 7 bases in between. The CDR3 coding sequence is TGTGCCAGTAGTATAGATAGACGGCAAGAGACCCAGTACTTC. It yields the protein CASSIDRRQETQYF.

This chain joins TRBV20-1 and TRBJ2-1, with 10 bases fitting TRBD2. The CDR3 has 15 amino acids. Germline loops: CDR1 DFQATT, CDR2 SNEGSKA (reference sequence). The junction had 5 bases not matched to a gene; V was cut back by 0 bases and J by 6 bases. The CDR3 coding sequence is TGCAGTGCTAGAGATATGACTAGCGGGTTCAATGAGCAGTTCTTC. It encodes CSARDMTSGFNEQFF.

The chain links TRBV3-1 to TRBJ1-2; 7 bases match TRBD1. CDR3 length: 13 amino acids. The V gene's germline CDR1 is LGHDT and CDR2 YNNKEL (reference sequence). The ends lost 2 bases at V and 4 bases at J; junction bases unmatched: 1. The CDR3 sequence: CASSQPGGYGYTF. CDR3 nucleotides: TGTGCCAGCAGCCAACCAGGGGGCTATGGCTACACCTTC.

This clonotype occurred a few times. The V and J genes are TRBV9 and TRBJ2-5; 8 nucleotides agree with TRBD1. With 3 bases clipped from V and 5 bases from J, the junction kept 6 bases outside the gene matches. Germline V gene sequence: CDR1 SGDLS, CDR2 YYNGEE. The CDR3 is made up of 14 amino acids. As DNA, the CDR3 is TGTGCCAGCAGCGCTGGACAGGGTTGGGAGACCCAGTACTTC. Amino acids: CASSAGQGWETQYF.

The chain carries TRBV18 and TRBJ2-3; maybe TRBD2 (5 bases). The CDR3 sequence is 16 residues long. Germline CDR1 reads KGHSH; CDR2 reads LQKENI. Trimming took off 2 bases at V and 3 bases at J, with 15 bases between the two ends. The CDR3 here is CASSPVEGVSTDTQYF. The CDR3 DNA follows: TGTGCCAGCTCACCAGTCGAGGGTGTTTCGACAGATACGCAGTATTTT.